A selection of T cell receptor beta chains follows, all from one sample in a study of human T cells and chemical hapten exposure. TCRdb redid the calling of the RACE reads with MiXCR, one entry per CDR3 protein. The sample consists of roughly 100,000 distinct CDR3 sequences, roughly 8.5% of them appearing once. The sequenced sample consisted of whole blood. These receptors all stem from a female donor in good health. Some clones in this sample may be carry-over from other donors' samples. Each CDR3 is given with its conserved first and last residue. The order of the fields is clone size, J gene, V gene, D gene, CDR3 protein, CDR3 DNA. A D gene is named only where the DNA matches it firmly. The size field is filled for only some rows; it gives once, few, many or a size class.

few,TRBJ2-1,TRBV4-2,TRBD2,CASSQAGTSNEQFF,TGTGCCAGCAGCCAAGCCGGGACTAGCAATGAGCAGTTCTTC
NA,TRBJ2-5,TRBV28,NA,CASSFLSGSETQYF,TGTGCCAGCAGTTTCTTAAGTGGTTCGGAGACCCAGTACTTC
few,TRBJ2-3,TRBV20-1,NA,CSARDGRGTDTQYF,TGCAGTGCTAGAGATGGGCGGGGAACAGATACGCAGTATTTT
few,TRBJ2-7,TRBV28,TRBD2,CASSPGGASIYEQYF,TGTGCCAGCAGTCCCGGGGGGGCTAGTATCTACGAGCAGTACTTC
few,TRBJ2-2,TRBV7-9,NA,CAVLTAFTNTGELFF,TGTGCCGTCCTGACAGCCTTCACGAACACCGGGGAGCTGTTTTTT
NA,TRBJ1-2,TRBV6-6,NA,CASSYSGYGYTF,TGTGCCAGCAGTTATTCGGGGTATGGCTACACCTTC
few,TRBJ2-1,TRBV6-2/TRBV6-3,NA,CASRGPARANEQFF,TGTGCCAGCAGGGGCCCCGCTAGGGCCAATGAGCAGTTCTTC
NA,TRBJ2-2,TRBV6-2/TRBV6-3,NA,CASSYAADNTGELFF,TGTGCCAGCAGTTACGCGGCAGATAACACCGGGGAGCTGTTTTTT
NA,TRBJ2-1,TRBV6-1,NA,CASSEDEGPSYNEQFF,TGTGCCAGCAGTGAAGATGAGGGGCCGTCCTACAATGAGCAGTTCTTC
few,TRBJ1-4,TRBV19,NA,CASSITFLGRNEKLFF,TGTGCCAGTAGTATTACCTTTCTGGGACGTAATGAAAAACTGTTTTTT
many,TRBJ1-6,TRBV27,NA,CASSISGDNSPLHF,TGTGCCAGCAGTATTTCAGGGGATAATTCACCCCTCCACTTT
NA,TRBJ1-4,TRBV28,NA,CASSLQQGNWFF,TGTGCCAGCAGTTTACAACAGGGTAATTGGTTTTTT
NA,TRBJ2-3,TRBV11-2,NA,CASSLRTTEGGDTQYF,TGTGCCAGCAGCTTAAGGACAACCGAGGGAGGAGATACGCAGTATTTT
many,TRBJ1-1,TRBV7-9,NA,CASSKTGGTEAFF,TGTGCCAGCAGCAAGACGGGAGGGACTGAAGCTTTCTTT
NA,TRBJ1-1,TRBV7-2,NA,CASSLEGERTFF,TGTGCCAGCAGCTTAGAAGGGGAGAGGACTTTCTTT
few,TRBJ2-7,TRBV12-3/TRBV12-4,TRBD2,CASSPALSGVSYEQYF,TGTGCCAGCAGTCCTGCCCTTAGCGGGGTCTCCTACGAGCAGTACTTC
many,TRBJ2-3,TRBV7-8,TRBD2,CASSILAGVTDTQYF,TGTGCCAGCAGCATATTAGCGGGTGTCACAGATACGCAGTATTTT
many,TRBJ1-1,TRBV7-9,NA,CASSPDREAFF,TGTGCCAGCAGCCCAGATCGAGAAGCTTTCTTT
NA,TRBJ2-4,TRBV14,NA,CASSQESRGDIQYF,TGTGCCAGCAGCCAAGAGAGCAGGGGGGACATTCAGTACTTC
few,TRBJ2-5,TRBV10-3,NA,CASAGAREETQYF,TGTGCCAGCGCAGGAGCTAGGGAAGAGACCCAGTACTTC
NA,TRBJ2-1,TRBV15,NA,CATSSRGEQFF,TGTGCCACCAGCAGCCGAGGTGAGCAGTTCTTC
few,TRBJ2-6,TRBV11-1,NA,CASSLETPSSGANVLTF,TGTGCCAGCAGCTTAGAGACGCCAAGCTCTGGGGCCAACGTCCTGACTTTC
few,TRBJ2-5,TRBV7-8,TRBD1,CASSSMISTGAIQETQYF,TGTGCCAGCAGCTCAATGATCTCGACAGGGGCAATACAAGAGACCCAGTACTTC
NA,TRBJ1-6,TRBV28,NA,CASSLVNLQGPNSPLHF,TGTGCCAGCAGTTTGGTCAACCTACAGGGACCCAATTCACCCCTCCACTTT
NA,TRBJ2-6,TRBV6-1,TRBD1,CASHGGQVASSGANVLTF,TGTGCCAGCCACGGCGGACAGGTAGCGAGTTCTGGGGCCAACGTCCTGACTTTC
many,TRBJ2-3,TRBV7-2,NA,CASSLLRDHTDTQYF,TGTGCCAGCAGCCTGCTGCGGGACCACACAGATACGCAGTATTTT
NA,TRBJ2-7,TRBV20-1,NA,CSARGPLGTLPPYEQYF,TGCAGTGCTAGAGGGCCCCTGGGCACCCTCCCGCCCTACGAGCAGTACTTC
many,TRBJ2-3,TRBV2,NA,CASSWRPGTDTQYF,TGTGCCAGCAGTTGGAGGCCCGGTACAGATACGCAGTATTTT
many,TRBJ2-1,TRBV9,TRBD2,CASSVGAGYNEQFF,TGTGCCAGCAGCGTAGGAGCGGGGTACAATGAGCAGTTCTTC
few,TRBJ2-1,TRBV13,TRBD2,CASSNHSGKGGEQFF,TGTGCCAGCAGCAACCATAGCGGGAAGGGAGGTGAGCAGTTCTTC
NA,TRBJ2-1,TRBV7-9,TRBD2,CASSPGGPWYNEQFF,TGTGCCAGCAGCCCGGGAGGGCCCTGGTACAATGAGCAGTTCTTC
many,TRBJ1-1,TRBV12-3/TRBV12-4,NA,CASSLGSNTEAFF,TGTGCCAGCAGTTTAGGCAGCAACACTGAAGCTTTCTTT
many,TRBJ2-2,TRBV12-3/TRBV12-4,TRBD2,CASSRTSGRGSTAGELFF,TGTGCCAGCAGCAGGACTAGCGGGAGGGGTAGTACTGCCGGGGAGCTGTTTTTT
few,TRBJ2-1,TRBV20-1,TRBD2,CSAILIQAGEFYNEQFF,TGCAGTGCTATCCTTATACAAGCGGGAGAATTCTACAATGAGCAGTTCTTC
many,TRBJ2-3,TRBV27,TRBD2,CASRLLAGGTDTQYF,TGTGCCAGCAGGCTACTAGCGGGAGGCACAGATACGCAGTATTTT
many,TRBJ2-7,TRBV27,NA,CASGAQASYEQYF,TGTGCCAGCGGGGCCCAGGCCAGTTACGAGCAGTACTTC
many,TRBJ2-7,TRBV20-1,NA,CSARDSRSYEQYF,TGCAGTGCTAGAGACAGCCGCTCCTACGAGCAGTACTTC
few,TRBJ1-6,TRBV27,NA,CATRQSYNSPLHF,TGTGCCACCCGACAGTCCTATAATTCACCCCTCCACTTT
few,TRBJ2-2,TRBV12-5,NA,CASGAAPGELFF,TGTGCTAGTGGTGCGGCGCCCGGGGAGCTGTTTTTT
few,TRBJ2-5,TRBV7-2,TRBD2,CASSSGLGYETQYF,TGTGCCAGCAGCTCGGGACTAGGGTATGAGACCCAGTACTTC
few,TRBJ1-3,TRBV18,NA,CASSRDRTSGNTIYF,TGTGCCAGCTCAAGAGACAGGACCTCTGGAAACACCATATATTTT
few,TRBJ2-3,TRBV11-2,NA,CASSLDYDSTDTQYF,TGTGCCAGCAGCTTAGATTACGACAGCACAGATACGCAGTATTTT
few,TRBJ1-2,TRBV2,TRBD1,CASSQQGPNYGYTF,TGTGCCAGCAGTCAACAGGGGCCGAACTATGGCTACACCTTC
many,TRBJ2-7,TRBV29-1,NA,CSVISQGHLSYEQYF,TGCAGCGTAATATCCCAGGGACATCTCTCCTACGAGCAGTACTTC
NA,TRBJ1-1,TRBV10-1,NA,CASSESVWGGTEAFF,TGCGCCAGCAGTGAGTCGGTTTGGGGCGGCACTGAAGCTTTCTTT
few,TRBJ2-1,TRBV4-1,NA,CASSQLYVGATQNEQFF,TGCGCCAGCAGCCAACTATACGTCGGGGCCACCCAAAATGAGCAGTTCTTC
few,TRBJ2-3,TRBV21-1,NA,CASSKDKGLAKNTDTQYF,TGTGCCAGCAGCAAAGATAAAGGACTAGCGAAAAACACAGATACGCAGTATTTT